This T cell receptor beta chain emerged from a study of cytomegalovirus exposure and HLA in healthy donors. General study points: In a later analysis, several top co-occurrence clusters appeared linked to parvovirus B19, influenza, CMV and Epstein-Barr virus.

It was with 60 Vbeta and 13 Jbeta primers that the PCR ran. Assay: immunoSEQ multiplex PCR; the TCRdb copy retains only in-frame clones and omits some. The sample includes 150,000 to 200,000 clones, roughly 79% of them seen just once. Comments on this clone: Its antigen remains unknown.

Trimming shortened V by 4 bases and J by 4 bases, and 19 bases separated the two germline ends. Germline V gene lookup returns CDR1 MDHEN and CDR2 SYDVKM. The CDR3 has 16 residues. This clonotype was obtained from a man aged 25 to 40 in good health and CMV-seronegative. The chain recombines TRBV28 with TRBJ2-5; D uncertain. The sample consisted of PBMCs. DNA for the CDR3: TGTGCCAGCAGTTCCGATCGACTCCTCCCGGGAGAGACCCAGTACTTC. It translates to CASSSDRLLPGETQYF.